This TCR beta chain was identified in a study of shared T cell receptors in the human thymus. Trimming removed 10 bases from V and 3 bases from J; junction bases left unmatched: 9. This CDR3 spans 13 amino acids. Germline CDR1 MNHEY, CDR2 SMNVEV (reference sequence). Some clones are missing from TCRdb's copy, which holds only in-frame ones; the method was immunoSEQ multiplex PCR. The table has about 660,000 clones, approximately 87% seen once. These data also featured in a second study, about human thymus T cells. As that study records: Among thymic and blood repertoires, usage of V and J genes appeared biased. Related work found strong thymic repertoire overlap between unrelated individuals.

The clonotype comes from a boy younger than two with a congenital heart defect. Sequencing was performed on thymocytes. V usage is TRBV27 and J usage is TRBJ2-7, with 7 bases fitting TRBD1. The CDR3 region is CATADRINYEQYF. In nucleotides, the CDR3 is TGTGCCACCGCGGACAGGATAAACTACGAGCAGTACTTC.